The present entry profiles one TCR beta chain with its context. Per the study methods: Amplification from reference gene primers served as the basis for estimated nucleated cell counts. Sequenced by immunoSEQ multiplex PCR; TCRdb stores in-frame clones only, minus some. D and trimming were read from the DNA, whereas the V and J calls and clone size are those reported in that table. Altogether 170,000 or so clones are present, 86% being singletons, with the ten largest covering 8% to 10%. Germline assignment: CDR1 LNHDA and CDR2 SQIVND (reference sequence). V was pared by 6 bases and J by 6 bases, with 18 bases between. The CDR3 covers 14 residues. The data were taken from a study of blood T cell repertoires in COVID-19. As for the study in general: COVID-19 samples collected from the United States, Italy and Spain covered acute and convalescent phases. T cells, B-cell-depleted T cells, or PBMCs supplied cDNA or gDNA.

This sequence was found in a man between 50 and 59 years old with active or convalescent COVID-19. The genes are TRBV19 and TRBJ2-7, with D possibly TRBD1 on 6 matching bases. The sequenced material came from peripheral blood. CDR3: CASRRRRTVGEQYF. For the CDR3, the DNA is TGTGCCAGTAGGAGGAGGAGGACAGTCGGCGAGCAGTACTTC.